Listed here are 20 T cell receptor beta chains from one sample, sequenced in a study of shared clonotypes between healthy human individuals. Clones were sequenced by immunoSEQ multiplex PCR, and TCRdb holds only the in-frame ones, with some missing. The table shows 1,400,000 or so clones, with 98% occurring only once. Sequences were obtained from naive CD4+ T cells sorted from blood. The subset here: CD45RA+ positively selected. Receptors originate from a man aged 25 to 40 in good health.

In this sample, this clone turned up once. This chain joins TRBV10-3 and TRBJ2-3; tentative D call: TRBD2 (6 bases). CDR1 and CDR2 (germline): ENHRY, SYGVKD. The V end lost 3 bases, the J end lost 1 base, and 11 bases lay between the germline ends. The CDR3 is 15 amino acids. CDR3 loop: CAISEYSGGTDTQYF. The CDR3 nucleotides are TGTGCCATCAGTGAATACTCGGGGGGCACAGATACGCAGTATTTT.

V and J are TRBV10-3 and TRBJ1-5, with D unclear. The CDR3 runs to 16 residues. Germline CDR1 reads ENHRY; CDR2 reads SYGVKD. Trimming took off 0 bases at V and 0 bases at J, with 9 bases between the two ends. The CDR3 sequence: CAISESYPYSNQPQHF. CDR3 sequence (DNA): TGTGCCATCAGTGAGTCCTACCCCTATAGCAATCAGCCCCAGCATTTT.

The gene calls are TRBV6-5 and TRBJ2-1, with TRBD2 matching 10 bases. Trimming removed 8 bases from V and 4 bases from J; junction bases left unmatched: 2. The CDR3 is 13 amino acids. Germline CDR1 MNHEY, CDR2 SVGAGI. CDR3 nucleotide sequence: TGTGCCAGCGGACTAGCGGCTTACAATGAGCAGTTCTTC. Protein sequence: CASGLAAYNEQFF.

The V gene is TRBV19, the J gene TRBJ2-1, with D possibly TRBD1 on 6 matching bases. The CDR3 is made up of 12 amino acids. V dropped 9 bases and J dropped 7 bases, with 13 bases sitting between them. From germline, CDR1 is LNHDA and CDR2 SQIVND (reference sequence). In DNA form, the CDR3 reads TGTGCCAGCCGAAGAGGGGGTAATGAGCAGTTCTTC. This codes for CASRRGGNEQFF.

The V and J genes are TRBV5-1 and TRBJ1-2, with D unclear. The CDR3 has 13 residues. CDR1 and CDR2 (germline): SGHRS, YFSETQ. Trimming stripped 1 base from V and 0 bases from J, with 4 bases between. CDR3 sequence reads: CASSLRANYGYTF. In nucleotides, the CDR3 is TGCGCCAGCAGCTTGAGAGCTAACTATGGCTACACCTTC. Full variable domain (missing parts from reference TRBV5-1 and TRBJ1-2): KAGVTQTPRYLIKTRGQQVTLSCSPISGHRSVSWYQQTPGQGLQFLFEYFSETQRNKGNFPGRFSGRQFSNSRSEMNVSTLELGDSALYLCASSLRANYGYTFGSGTRLTVV.

The chain has TRBV18 and TRBJ2-3; 10 bases map to TRBD2. Trimming at V came to 1 base and at J to 4 bases, leaving 14 bases not matched to a gene. The CDR3 is made up of 19 amino acids. Per the germline V gene, CDR1 is KGHSH and CDR2 is LQKENI. CDR3 region: CASSPLSGGALAHADTQYF. In nucleotides, the CDR3 is TGTGCCAGCTCACCACTGAGCGGGGGGGCATTAGCGCACGCAGATACGCAGTATTTT.

This clone was recorded once. V is TRBV5-4 and J is TRBJ2-7; 13 nucleotides match TRBD2. The CDR3 is 15 residues long. The V gene's germline CDR1 is SGHNT and CDR2 YYREEE (reference sequence). The junction had 3 bases not matched to a gene; V was cut back by 4 bases and J by 2 bases. Here the CDR3 DNA reads TGTGCCAGCAGCCCGGGACTAGCGGGACCCTACGAGCAGTACTTC. It translates to CASSPGLAGPYEQYF.

The V and J genes are TRBV2 and TRBJ2-3; D call uncertain. V lost 0 bases, J lost 3 bases, and 10 bases lay in between. This CDR3 comprises 15 residues. The germline gives CDR1 SNHLY, CDR2 FYNNEI. Here the CDR3 reads CASSEAGLGTDTQYF. CDR3 nucleotide sequence: TGTGCCAGCAGTGAAGCGGGATTAGGTACAGATACGCAGTATTTT. Using reference TRBV2 and TRBJ2-3 for the parts outside the CDR3, the full variable domain is EPEVTQTPSHQVTQMGQEVILRCVPISNHLYFYWYRQILGQKVEFLVSFYNNEISEKSEIFDDQFSVERPDGSNFTLKIRSTKLEDSAMYFCASSEAGLGTDTQYFGPGTRLTVL.

J is TRBJ2-3 and V is TRBV5-1, with TRBD2 identical over 7 bases. V trimming: 0 bases; J trimming: 3 bases; junction bases outside the gene matches: 7. CDR3 length: 16 amino acids. Per germline, CDR1 SGHRS and CDR2 YFSETQ. CDR3 protein: CASSLDPAGVTDTQYF. The CDR3 DNA sequence: TGCGCCAGCAGCTTGGATCCGGCGGGAGTGACAGATACGCAGTATTTT.

The V and J genes are TRBV7-2 and TRBJ1-2, with 9 bases identical to TRBD1. CDR3 length equals 14 residues. Germline V lookup: CDR1 SGHTA, CDR2 FQGNSA. V was clipped by 6 bases and J by 9 bases; unmatched bases: 11. In DNA, the CDR3 is TGTGCCAGCAGACACCGAACAGGGGGCGGTAGCTACACCTTC. This sequence encodes CASRHRTGGGSYTF.

The chain is built from TRBV25-1 and TRBJ1-5; weak D call: TRBD1 (5 bases). The CDR3 is 14 residues long. Trimming left V 4 bases short and J 1 base short, with 8 bases between. Germline values: CDR1 MGHDK, CDR2 SYGVNS. CDR3 amino acids: CASSVGGSNQPQHF. In DNA, the CDR3 is TGTGCCAGCAGTGTTGGGGGGAGCAATCAGCCCCAGCATTTT.

In regard to this clone: The junction departs from the called germline gene at one end, perhaps through a read error. Distinct nucleotide sequences in the sample also encode this CDR3. V gene TRBV7-7 combines with J gene TRBJ2-2; D perhaps matches TRBD2 (5 bases). The CDR3 is made up of 13 amino acids. Germline-derived CDR1 and CDR2 are SSHAT and FNYEAQ (reference sequence). The CDR3 loop reads CASSLALAGELFF. The DNA of the CDR3 is TGTGCTAGCAGCTTAGCGTTGGCCGGGGAGCTGTTTTTT.

The rearrangement joins TRBV6-5 to TRBJ1-5; D remains unclear. The V and J ends lost 7 bases and 3 bases respectively, with 10 bases between them. Germline V CDR1 and CDR2: MNHEY, SVGAGI. The CDR3 contains 13 residues. The CDR3 DNA follows: TGTGCCAGCAAGTCCGGCCCCAATCAGCCCCAGCATTTT. It specifies CASKSGPNQPQHF.

CDR3 DNA sequence: TGTGCCTGGGGCTCCGGCCTGGGGATTTCCTACGAGCAGTACTTC. It specifies CAWGSGLGISYEQYF. V usage is TRBV30 and J usage is TRBJ2-7; D uncertain. The germline CDR1 and CDR2 sequences are GTSNPN and SVGIG (reference sequence). The CDR3 contains 15 residues. The V end was cut by 5 bases, the J end by 1 base, with 18 bases between.

J is TRBJ2-3 and V is TRBV7-9; D remains unclear. The V end was cut by 10 bases, the J end by 4 bases, with 9 bases between. Looked up from germline, CDR1 is SEHNR and CDR2 is FQNEAQ (reference sequence). The CDR3 totals 11 residues. CDR3 in amino acids: CATGPADTQYF. Here the CDR3 DNA reads TGTGCCACCGGCCCAGCAGATACGCAGTATTTT.

The chain has TRBV10-3 and TRBJ1-5; no firm D call. V was clipped by 0 bases and J by 0 bases, with 9 bases between them. The germline CDR1 and CDR2 sequences are ENHRY and SYGVKD. CDR3 size: 16 residues. The chain's CDR3 is CAISESAFNSNQPQHF. The CDR3 DNA sequence: TGTGCCATCAGTGAGTCCGCGTTTAATAGCAATCAGCCCCAGCATTTT.

The rearrangement joins TRBV5-1 to TRBJ2-1; 9 bases fit TRBD1. The V gene's germline CDR1 is SGHRS and CDR2 YFSETQ. This CDR3 contains 16 residues. V gave up 4 bases and J gave up 1 base; unmatched junction bases: 6. The CDR3 protein is CASSLTGGASYNEQFF. In DNA, the CDR3 is TGCGCCAGCAGCCTCACAGGGGGCGCGTCCTACAATGAGCAGTTCTTC.

The gene calls are TRBV9 and TRBJ1-2; TRBD1 matches at 12 bases. The germline V gene has CDR1 SGDLS and CDR2 YYNGEE. CDR3 length: 15 residues. Trimming took 3 bases from V and 8 from J; bases not matched to a gene: 8. CDR3 in amino acids: CASSGDRGRVKGYTF. In DNA form, the CDR3 reads TGTGCCAGCAGCGGGGACAGGGGGCGCGTAAAGGGCTACACCTTC. The variable domain in full, completed from reference TRBV9 and TRBJ1-2, reads DSGVTQTPKHLITATGQRVTLRCSPRSGDLSVYWYQQSLDQGLQFLIQYYNGEERAKGNILERFSAQQFPDLHSELNLSSLELGDSALYFCASSGDRGRVKGYTFGSGTRLTVV.

The CDR3 spells CSVAGLNNEQFF. DNA of the CDR3: TGCAGCGTTGCGGGTTTAAACAATGAGCAGTTCTTC. V usage is TRBV29-1 and J usage is TRBJ2-1, with D unclear. The length of the CDR3 is 12 residues. The germline V gene has CDR1 SQVTM and CDR2 ANQGSEA. Trimming stripped 4 bases from V and 5 bases from J, with 9 bases between.

The V call is TRBV7-2, the J call TRBJ2-7; D is unclear. This CDR3 is built from 14 residues. V dropped 4 bases and J dropped 2 bases, with 12 bases sitting between them. The germline CDR1 and CDR2 sequences are SGHTA and FQGNSA. CDR3 sequence: CASSSSGRPYEQYF. In DNA, the CDR3 is TGTGCCAGCAGCTCCTCCGGGCGACCCTACGAGCAGTACTTC.